The clone carrying this T cell receptor beta chain has a handful of counts. Its matching antigen is unknown. Generated by immunoSEQ multiplex PCR, the TCRdb table keeps only in-frame clones and is missing some. The sample lists tens of thousands of clones; around nine tenths were seen once. This entry is derived from a study of graft-versus-host responses after intestinal transplantation. The wider study: Grafts that recipients had were multivisceral, liver-intestinal, or isolated intestinal transplants.

Findings and caveats of the study: Early after transplant, HvG clones declined as circulating GvH clones peaked. Recipient bone marrow held GvH clones, some seen earlier in ileum or blood. The study found high graft-versus-host to host-versus-graft clonal ratios in allografts of patients with graft-donor T cell macrochimerism.

The sequence was obtained from a human donor who received an intestinal transplant. Sequenced here: unstimulated CD4+ T cells sorted from spleen or lymph node cells, sampled before intestinal transplant.

CDR3 DNA: TGTGCCAGCAGTCGAGGACTAGCTGCCGGGGAGCTGTTTTTT. Translated, it gives CASSRGLAAGELFF. This chain uses TRBV7-3 with TRBJ2-2; 8 bases align to TRBD2. Germline-derived CDR1 and CDR2 are SGHTA and FQGTGA. Unmatched junction bases numbered 6, after V lost 6 bases and J lost 6 bases. CDR3 length equals 14 residues.